This TCR beta chain was sequenced for a study of cytomegalovirus exposure and HLA in healthy donors. Whole-study results and caveats: The classifier was said to identify cytomegalovirus status with high specificity and sensitivity.

The germline gives CDR1 SGHAT, CDR2 FQNNGV. This CDR3 contains 17 residues. The germline V and J ends were trimmed by 3 bases and 2 bases, with 17 bases remaining between them. With respect to this clone: Its target is not known.

The PCR used 60 Vbeta and 13 Jbeta primers. Only in-frame clones appear in the TCRdb table, and some are missing; sequencing was by immunoSEQ multiplex PCR. The table shows 100,000 to 120,000 clones, with roughly 84% occurring only once. Sequencing used PBMCs. This rearrangement joins TRBV11-2 to TRBJ2-4, with a possible D match to TRBD1 (5 bases). This clonotype was sampled from a man aged 25-45 years in good health and CMV-seropositive. The CDR3, as DNA: TGTGCCAGCAGCTTTCTTGGATCTCAGGACACCAAAAACATTCAGTACTTC. Translation gives CASSFLGSQDTKNIQYF.